This T cell receptor (beta chain) came from a study of shared clonotypes between healthy human individuals. Looking at the study overall: Donor composition was a couple of women and a few men, aged 18 to 49. Notes on the study in general: Roughly 4.6% of naive CD4 clonotypes were common to a few donors.

The germline V gene has CDR1 SNHLY and CDR2 FYNNEI. The CDR3 sequence is 12 residues long. V gave up 6 bases and J gave up 4 bases, with 10 bases separating them. About this clone: Its cognate antigen is unknown.

The table came from immunoSEQ multiplex PCR; TCRdb's copy has only in-frame clones and leaves some out. The sample yields about 750,000 clones, around 92% seen once. Cells designated naive CD8 were CD45RO-negative and were positively selected for CCR7, with terminally differentiated effector memory CD45RA+ cells excluded. The gene calls are TRBV2 and TRBJ2-7, with a tentative D call TRBD1 (6 bases). The source of this sequence is a man younger than 40 in good health. What was sequenced was naive CD8+ T cells sorted from blood. CDR3 loop: CASSHTGYEQYF. CDR3 bases: TGTGCCAGCAGCCACACAGGGTACGAGCAGTACTTC. The variable domain in full, completed from reference TRBV2 and TRBJ2-7, reads EPEVTQTPSHQVTQMGQEVILRCVPISNHLYFYWYRQILGQKVEFLVSFYNNEISEKSEIFDDQFSVERPDGSNFTLKIRSTKLEDSAMYFCASSHTGYEQYFGPGTRLTVT.